The present T cell receptor (beta chain) was sequenced within a study of T cells expressing NK-cell markers. Points from the study as a whole: Clones of NKG2C+ T cells that had expanded were of unclear HCMV specificity. Each of six donors carried dominant NKG2C+ clonotypes accounting for about 1.0-7.0% of CD8+ T cells.

Germline values: CDR1 DFQATT, CDR2 SNEGSKA (reference sequence). The CDR3 consists of 15 residues. Worth noting for this clonotype: The antigen is unknown.

TCRdb reanalyzed the 5' RACE reads and collapses them to one entry per CDR3 protein, without DNA. This listing includes roughly 450,000 distinct CDR3 sequences. The chain couples TRBV20-1 to TRBJ2-2; as DNA is missing, the TRBD2 call by TCRdb cannot be tested. The sequence derives from a woman in her forties or fifties in good health. The sample comprised blood T cells: a sorted CD56 or NKG2C T cell subset, CD4+ or CD8+ T cells, or bulk PBMC T cells (not recorded which). CDR3 sequence: CSALLAGGSRGELFF.